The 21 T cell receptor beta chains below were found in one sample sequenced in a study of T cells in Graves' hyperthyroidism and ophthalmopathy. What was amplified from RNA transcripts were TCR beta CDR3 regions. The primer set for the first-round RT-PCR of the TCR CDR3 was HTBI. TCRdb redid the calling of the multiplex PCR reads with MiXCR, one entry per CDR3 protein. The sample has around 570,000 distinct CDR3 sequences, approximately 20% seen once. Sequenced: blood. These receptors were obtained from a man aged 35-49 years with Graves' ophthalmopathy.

The chain's CDR3 is CASSAGTGDNEKLFF. Written as DNA, the CDR3 is TGTGCCAGCAGCGCCGGGACAGGAGATAATGAAAAACTGTTTTTT. The chain uses TRBV5-6 and TRBJ1-4, with 8 nucleotides matching TRBD1. Germline V gene lookup returns CDR1 SGHDT and CDR2 YYEEEE. The CDR3 has 15 residues. J gave up 4 bases and V 4 bases, and 6 bases lay outside the gene matches.

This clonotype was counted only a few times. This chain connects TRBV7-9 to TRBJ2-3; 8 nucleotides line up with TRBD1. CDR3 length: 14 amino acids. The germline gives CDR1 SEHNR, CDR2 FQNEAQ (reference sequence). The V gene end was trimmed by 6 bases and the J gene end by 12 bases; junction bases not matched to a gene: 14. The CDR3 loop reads CASSTPDRASLQYF. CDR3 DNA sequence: TGTGCCAGCAGTACACCGGACAGGGCCTCGCTACAGTATTTT.

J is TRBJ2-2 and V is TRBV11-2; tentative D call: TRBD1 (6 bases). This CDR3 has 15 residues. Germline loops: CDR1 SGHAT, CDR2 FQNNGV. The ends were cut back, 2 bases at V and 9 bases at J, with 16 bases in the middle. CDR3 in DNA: TGTGCCAGCAGCTTATCGGGACAAACCTTCCGGGAGCTGTTTTTT. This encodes CASSLSGQTFRELFF.

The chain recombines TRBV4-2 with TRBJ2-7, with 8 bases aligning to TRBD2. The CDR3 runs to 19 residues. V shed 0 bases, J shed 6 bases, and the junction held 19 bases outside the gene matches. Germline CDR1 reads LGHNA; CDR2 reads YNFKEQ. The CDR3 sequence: CASSQDAGGAYPIGGEQYF. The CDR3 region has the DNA TGTGCCAGCAGCCAAGATGCGGGGGGCGCGTACCCTATTGGAGGCGAGCAGTACTTC.

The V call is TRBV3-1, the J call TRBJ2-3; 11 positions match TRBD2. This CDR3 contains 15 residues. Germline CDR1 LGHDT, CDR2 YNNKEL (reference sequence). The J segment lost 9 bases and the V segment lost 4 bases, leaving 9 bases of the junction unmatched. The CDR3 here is CASSREVTSGSTQYF. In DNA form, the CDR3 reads TGTGCCAGCAGCCGAGAGGTCACTAGCGGGAGCACGCAGTATTTT.

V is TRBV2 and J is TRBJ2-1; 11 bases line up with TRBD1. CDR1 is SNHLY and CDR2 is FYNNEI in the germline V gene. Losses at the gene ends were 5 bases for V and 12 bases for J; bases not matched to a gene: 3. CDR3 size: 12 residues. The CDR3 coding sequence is TGTGCCAGCAGTAAGGACAGGGGGCCGCAGTTCTTC. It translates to CASSKDRGPQFF. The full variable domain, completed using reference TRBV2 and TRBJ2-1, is EPEVTQTPSHQVTQMGQEVILRCVPISNHLYFYWYRQILGQKVEFLVSFYNNEISEKSEIFDDQFSVERPDGSNFTLKIRSTKLEDSAMYFCASSKDRGPQFFGPGTRLTVL.

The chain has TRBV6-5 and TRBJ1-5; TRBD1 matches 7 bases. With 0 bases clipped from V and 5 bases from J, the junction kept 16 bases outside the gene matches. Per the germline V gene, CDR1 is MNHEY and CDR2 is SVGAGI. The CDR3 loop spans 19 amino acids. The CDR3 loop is CASSYSRGPTGKRDQPQHF. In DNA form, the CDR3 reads TGTGCCAGCAGTTACTCCCGAGGACCGACAGGGAAAAGGGATCAGCCCCAGCATTTT.

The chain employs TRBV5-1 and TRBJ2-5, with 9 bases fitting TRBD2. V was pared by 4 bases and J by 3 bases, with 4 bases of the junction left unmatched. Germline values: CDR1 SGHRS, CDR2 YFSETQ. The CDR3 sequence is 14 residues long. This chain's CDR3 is CASSGGRGEETQYF. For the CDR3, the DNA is TGCGCCAGCAGCGGCGGGAGGGGCGAAGAGACCCAGTACTTC.

The CDR3, as DNA: TGTGCCAGCAGCTCGACTAGCAGGGGGGCCGCGGAAGAGACCCAGTACTTC. Protein product: CASSSTSRGAAEETQYF. V is TRBV7-8 and J is TRBJ2-5, with D perhaps assigned TRBD1 or TRBD2 (7 bases each). Trimming removed 4 bases from V and 3 bases from J, with 21 bases in between. Germline V lookup: CDR1 SGHVS, CDR2 FQNEAQ. The CDR3 runs 17 residues.

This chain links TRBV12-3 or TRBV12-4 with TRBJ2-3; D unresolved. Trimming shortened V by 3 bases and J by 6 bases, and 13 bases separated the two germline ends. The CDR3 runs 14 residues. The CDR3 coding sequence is TGTGCCAGCAGTTTTTCGGCCCCCCCGGATACGCAGTATTTT. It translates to CASSFSAPPDTQYF.

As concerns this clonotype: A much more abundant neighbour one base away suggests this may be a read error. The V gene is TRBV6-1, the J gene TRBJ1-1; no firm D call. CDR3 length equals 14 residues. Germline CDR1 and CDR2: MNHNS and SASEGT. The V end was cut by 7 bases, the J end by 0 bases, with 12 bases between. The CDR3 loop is CASMDLGLNTEAFF. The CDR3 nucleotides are TGTGCCAGCATGGATCTCGGGCTGAACACTGAAGCTTTCTTT.

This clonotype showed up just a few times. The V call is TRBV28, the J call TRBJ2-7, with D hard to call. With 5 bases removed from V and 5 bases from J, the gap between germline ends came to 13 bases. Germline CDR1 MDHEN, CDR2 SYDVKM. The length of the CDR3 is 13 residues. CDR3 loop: CASSPVRVNEQYF. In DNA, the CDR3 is TGTGCCAGCAGTCCCGTCCGGGTCAACGAGCAGTACTTC.

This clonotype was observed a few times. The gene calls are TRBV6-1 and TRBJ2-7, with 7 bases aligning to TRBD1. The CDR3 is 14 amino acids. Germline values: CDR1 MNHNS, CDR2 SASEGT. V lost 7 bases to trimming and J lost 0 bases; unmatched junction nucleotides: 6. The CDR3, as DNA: TGTGCCAGCACCACGGCAGGGGGCTCCTACGAGCAGTACTTC. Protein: CASTTAGGSYEQYF.

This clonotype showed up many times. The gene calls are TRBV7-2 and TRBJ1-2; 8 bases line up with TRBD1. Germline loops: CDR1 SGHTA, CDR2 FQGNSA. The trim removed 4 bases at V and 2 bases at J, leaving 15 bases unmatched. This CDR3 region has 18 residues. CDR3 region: CASSSPSGGRGQNYGYTF. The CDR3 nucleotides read TGTGCCAGCAGCTCACCTTCCGGGGGCAGGGGGCAAAACTATGGCTACACCTTC.

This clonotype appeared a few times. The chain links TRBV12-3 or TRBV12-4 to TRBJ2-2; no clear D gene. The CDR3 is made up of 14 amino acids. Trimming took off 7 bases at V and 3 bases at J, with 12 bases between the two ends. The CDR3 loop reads CASIQDWHTGELFF. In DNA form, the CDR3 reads TGTGCCAGCATCCAAGACTGGCACACCGGGGAGCTGTTTTTT.

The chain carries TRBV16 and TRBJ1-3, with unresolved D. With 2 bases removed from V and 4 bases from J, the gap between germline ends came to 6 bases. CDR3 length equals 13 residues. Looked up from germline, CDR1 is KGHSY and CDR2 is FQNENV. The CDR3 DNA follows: TGTGCCAGCAGCCAAGGGCCGGGAAACACCATATATTTT. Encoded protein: CASSQGPGNTIYF.

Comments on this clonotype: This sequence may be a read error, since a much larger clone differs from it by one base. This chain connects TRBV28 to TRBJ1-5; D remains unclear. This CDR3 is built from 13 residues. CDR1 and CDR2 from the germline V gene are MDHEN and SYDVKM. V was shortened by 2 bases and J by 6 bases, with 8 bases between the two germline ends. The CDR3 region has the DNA TGTGCCAGCAGTTTAATTGATGGTCAGCCCCAGCATTTT. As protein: CASSLIDGQPQHF.

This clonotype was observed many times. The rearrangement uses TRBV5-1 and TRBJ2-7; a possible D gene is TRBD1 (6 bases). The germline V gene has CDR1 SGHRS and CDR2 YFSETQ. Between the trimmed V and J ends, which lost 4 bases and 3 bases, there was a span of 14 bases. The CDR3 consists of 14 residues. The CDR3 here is CASSPQGRGYEQYF. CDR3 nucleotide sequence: TGCGCCAGCAGCCCTCAGGGCAGGGGCTACGAGCAGTACTTC.

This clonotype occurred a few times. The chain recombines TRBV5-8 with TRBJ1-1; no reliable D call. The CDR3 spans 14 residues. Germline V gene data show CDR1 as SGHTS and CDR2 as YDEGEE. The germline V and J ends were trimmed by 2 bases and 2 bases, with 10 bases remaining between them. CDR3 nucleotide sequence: TGTGCCAGCAGCTTTGCCAGACACAACACTGAAGCTTTCTTT. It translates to CASSFARHNTEAFF.

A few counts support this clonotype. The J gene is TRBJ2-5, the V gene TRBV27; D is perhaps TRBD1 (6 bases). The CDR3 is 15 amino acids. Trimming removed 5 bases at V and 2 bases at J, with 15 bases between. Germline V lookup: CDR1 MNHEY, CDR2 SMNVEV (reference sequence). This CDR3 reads CASSARGRGQETQYF. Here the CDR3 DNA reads TGTGCCAGCAGTGCCCGTGGCAGGGGACAAGAGACCCAGTACTTC.

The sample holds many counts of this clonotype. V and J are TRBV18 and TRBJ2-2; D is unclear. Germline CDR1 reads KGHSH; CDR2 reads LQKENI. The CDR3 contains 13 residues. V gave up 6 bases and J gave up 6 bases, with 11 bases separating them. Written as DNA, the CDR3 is TGTGCCAGCTCTGGCGCCATGTCCGGGGAGCTGTTTTTT. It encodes CASSGAMSGELFF.